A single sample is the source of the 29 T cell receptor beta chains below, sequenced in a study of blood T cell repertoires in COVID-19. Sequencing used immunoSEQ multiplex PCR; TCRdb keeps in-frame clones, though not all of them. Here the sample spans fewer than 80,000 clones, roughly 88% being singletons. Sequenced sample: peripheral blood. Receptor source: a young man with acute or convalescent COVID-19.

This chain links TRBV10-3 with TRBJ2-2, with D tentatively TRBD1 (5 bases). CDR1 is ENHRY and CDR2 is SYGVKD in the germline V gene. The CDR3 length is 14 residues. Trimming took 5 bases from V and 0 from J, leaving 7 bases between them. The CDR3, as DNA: TGTGCCATCAGTCAGGGTTCGAACACCGGGGAGCTGTTTTTT. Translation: CAISQGSNTGELFF.

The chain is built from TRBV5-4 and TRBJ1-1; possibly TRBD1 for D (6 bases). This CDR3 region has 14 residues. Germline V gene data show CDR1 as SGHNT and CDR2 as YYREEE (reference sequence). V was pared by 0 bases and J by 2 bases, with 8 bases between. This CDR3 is CASSLVGANTEAFF. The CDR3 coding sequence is TGTGCCAGCAGCTTGGTGGGGGCCAACACTGAAGCTTTCTTT.

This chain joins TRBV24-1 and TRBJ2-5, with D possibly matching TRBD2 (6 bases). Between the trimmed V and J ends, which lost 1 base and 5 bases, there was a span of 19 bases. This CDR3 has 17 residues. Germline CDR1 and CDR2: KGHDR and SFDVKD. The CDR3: CATSDLTVGGVEETQYF. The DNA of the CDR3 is TGTGCCACCAGTGATTTAACAGTCGGCGGGGTAGAGGAGACCCAGTACTTC.

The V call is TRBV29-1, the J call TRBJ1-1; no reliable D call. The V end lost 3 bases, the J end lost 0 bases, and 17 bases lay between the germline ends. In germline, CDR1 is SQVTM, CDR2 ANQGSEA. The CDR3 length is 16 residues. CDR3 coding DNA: TGCAGCGTTGAGACTCCGACGGGGAGCCTGAACACTGAAGCTTTCTTT. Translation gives CSVETPTGSLNTEAFF.

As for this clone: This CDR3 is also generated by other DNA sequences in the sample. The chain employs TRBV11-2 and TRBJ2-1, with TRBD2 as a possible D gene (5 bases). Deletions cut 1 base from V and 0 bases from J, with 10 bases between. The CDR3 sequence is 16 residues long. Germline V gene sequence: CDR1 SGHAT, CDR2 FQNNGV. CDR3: CASSLGRGSSYNEQFF. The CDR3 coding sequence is TGTGCCAGCAGCTTAGGCCGGGGTTCCTCCTACAATGAGCAGTTCTTC.

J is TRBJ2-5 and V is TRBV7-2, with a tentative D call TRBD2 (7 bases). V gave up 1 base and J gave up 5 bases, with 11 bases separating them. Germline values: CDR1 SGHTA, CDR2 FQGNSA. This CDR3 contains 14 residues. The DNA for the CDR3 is TGTGCCAGCAGCTTAGGGGGGCGGGAGGAGACCCAGTACTTC. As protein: CASSLGGREETQYF. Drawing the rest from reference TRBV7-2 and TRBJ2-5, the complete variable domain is GAGVSQSPSNKVTEKGKDVELRCDPISGHTALYWYRQSLGQGLEFLIYFQGNSAPDKSGLPSDRFSAERTGGSVSTLTIQRTQQEDSAVYLCASSLGGREETQYFGPGTRLLVL.

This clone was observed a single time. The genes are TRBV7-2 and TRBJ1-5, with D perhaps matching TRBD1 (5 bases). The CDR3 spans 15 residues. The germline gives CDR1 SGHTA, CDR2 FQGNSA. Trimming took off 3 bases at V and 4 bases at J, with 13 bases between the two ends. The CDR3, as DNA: TGTGCCAGCAGCTTTCAGGGAACATCAAATCAGCCCCAGCATTTT. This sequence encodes CASSFQGTSNQPQHF.

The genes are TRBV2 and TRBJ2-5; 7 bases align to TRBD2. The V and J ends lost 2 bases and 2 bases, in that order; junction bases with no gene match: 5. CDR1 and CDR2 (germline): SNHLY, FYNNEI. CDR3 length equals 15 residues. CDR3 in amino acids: CASSELASGQETQYF. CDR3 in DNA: TGTGCCAGCAGTGAATTGGCTAGCGGTCAAGAGACCCAGTACTTC.

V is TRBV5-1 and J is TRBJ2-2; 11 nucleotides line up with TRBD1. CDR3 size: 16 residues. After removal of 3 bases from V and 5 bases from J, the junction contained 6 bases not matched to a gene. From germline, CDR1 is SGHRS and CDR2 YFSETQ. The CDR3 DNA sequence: TGCGCCAGCAGCTGGACAGGGGGCGTGCATACCGGGGAGCTGTTTTTT. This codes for CASSWTGGVHTGELFF.

The CDR3 sequence: CASSSRGTDTQYF. The CDR3 bases are TGTGCCAGCAGCTCGAGGGGCACAGATACGCAGTATTTT. The chain uses TRBV12-3 or TRBV12-4 and TRBJ2-3, with D perhaps matching TRBD2 (5 bases). V lost 6 bases and J 1 base, leaving 8 bases between the germline ends. There are 13 residues in the CDR3.

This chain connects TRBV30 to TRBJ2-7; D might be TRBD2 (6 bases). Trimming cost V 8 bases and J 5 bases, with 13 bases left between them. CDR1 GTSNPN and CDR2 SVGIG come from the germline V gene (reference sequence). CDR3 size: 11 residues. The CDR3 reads CAGGTRDEQYF. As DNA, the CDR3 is TGTGCCGGAGGGACGAGGGACGAGCAGTACTTC.

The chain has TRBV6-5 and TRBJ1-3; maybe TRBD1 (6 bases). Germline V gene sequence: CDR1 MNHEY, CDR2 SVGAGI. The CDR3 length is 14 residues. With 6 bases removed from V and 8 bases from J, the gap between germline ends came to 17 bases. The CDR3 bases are TGTGCCAGCAGCTTTGGGACACCCGGACACACCATATATTTT. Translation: CASSFGTPGHTIYF.

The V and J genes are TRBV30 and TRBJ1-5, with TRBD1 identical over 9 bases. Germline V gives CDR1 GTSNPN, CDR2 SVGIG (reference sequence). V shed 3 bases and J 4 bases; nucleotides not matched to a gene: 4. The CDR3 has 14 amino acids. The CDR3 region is CAWSPGQGNQPQHF. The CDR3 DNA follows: TGTGCCTGGAGCCCGGGACAGGGAAATCAGCCCCAGCATTTT.

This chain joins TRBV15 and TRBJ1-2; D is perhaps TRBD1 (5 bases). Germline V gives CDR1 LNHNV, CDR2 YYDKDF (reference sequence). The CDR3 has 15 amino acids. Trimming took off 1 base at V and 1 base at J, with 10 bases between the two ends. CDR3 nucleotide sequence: TGTGCCACCAGCAGAGGGGGGGTCGGTAACTATGGCTACACCTTC. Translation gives CATSRGGVGNYGYTF.

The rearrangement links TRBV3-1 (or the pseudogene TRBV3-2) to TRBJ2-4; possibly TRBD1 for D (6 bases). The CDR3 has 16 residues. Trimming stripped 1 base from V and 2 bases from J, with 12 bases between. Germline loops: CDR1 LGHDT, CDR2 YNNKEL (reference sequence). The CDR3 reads CASSQVQTGSKNIQYF. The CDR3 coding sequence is TGTGCCAGCAGCCAAGTCCAAACAGGGTCCAAAAACATTCAGTACTTC.

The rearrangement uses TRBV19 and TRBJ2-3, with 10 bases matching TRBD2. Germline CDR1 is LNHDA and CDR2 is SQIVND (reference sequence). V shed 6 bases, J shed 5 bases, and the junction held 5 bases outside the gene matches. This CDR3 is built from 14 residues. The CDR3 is CASRRTSGGDTQYF. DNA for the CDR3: TGTGCCAGTAGGAGGACTAGCGGCGGAGATACGCAGTATTTT. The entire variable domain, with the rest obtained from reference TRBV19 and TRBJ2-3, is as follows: DGGITQSPKYLFRKEGQNVTLSCEQNLNHDAMYWYRQDPGQGLRLIYYSQIVNDFQKGDIAEGYSVSREKKESFPLTVTSAQKNPTAFYLCASRRTSGGDTQYFGPGTRLTVL.

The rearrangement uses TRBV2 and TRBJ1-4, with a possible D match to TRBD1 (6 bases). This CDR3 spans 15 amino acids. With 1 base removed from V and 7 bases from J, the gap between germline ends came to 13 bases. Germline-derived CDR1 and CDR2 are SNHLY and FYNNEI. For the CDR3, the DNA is TGTGCCAGCAGTGAAGAAGGGAAAGGGGGTGAAAAACTGTTTTTT. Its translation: CASSEEGKGGEKLFF.

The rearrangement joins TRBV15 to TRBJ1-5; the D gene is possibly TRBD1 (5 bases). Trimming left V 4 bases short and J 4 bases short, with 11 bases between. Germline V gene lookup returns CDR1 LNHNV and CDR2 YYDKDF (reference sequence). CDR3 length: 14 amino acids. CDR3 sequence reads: CATSISSGNQPQHF. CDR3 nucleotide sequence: TGTGCCACCAGCATCTCATCAGGGAATCAGCCCCAGCATTTT.

CDR3 amino acids: CASTRGYEQYF. The CDR3 DNA sequence: TGTGCCAGTACTAGGGGCTACGAGCAGTACTTC. The genes are TRBV19 and TRBJ2-7, with D possibly matching TRBD1 (5 bases). V gave up 7 bases and J gave up 3 bases, with 7 bases separating them. The CDR3 has 11 amino acids. Germline lookup yields CDR1 LNHDA and CDR2 SQIVND (reference sequence).

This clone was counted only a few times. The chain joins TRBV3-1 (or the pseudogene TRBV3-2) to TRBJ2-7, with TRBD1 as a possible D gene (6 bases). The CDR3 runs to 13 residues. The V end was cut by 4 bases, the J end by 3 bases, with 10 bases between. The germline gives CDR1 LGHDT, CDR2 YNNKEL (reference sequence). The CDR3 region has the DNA TGTGCCAGCAGCCTTCGACAGGACTACGAGCAGTACTTC. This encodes CASSLRQDYEQYF.

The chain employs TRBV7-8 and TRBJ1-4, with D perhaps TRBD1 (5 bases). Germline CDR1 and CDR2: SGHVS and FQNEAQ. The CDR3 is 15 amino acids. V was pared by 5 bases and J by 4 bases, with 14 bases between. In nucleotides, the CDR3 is TGTGCCAGCAGCCAGATAGACAGCTATAATGAAAAACTGTTTTTT. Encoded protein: CASSQIDSYNEKLFF.

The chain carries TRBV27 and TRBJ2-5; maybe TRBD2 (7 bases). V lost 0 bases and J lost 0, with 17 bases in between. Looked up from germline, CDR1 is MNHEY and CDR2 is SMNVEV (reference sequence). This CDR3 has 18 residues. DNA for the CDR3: TGTGCCAGCAGTTTATCGTTCCCCGAGGGGGGGAACCAAGAGACCCAGTACTTC. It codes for CASSLSFPEGGNQETQYF.

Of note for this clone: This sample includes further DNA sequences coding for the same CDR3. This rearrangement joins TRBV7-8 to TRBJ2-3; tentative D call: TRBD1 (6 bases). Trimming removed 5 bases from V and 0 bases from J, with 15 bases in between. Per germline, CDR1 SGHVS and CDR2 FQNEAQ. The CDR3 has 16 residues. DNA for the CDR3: TGTGCCAGCAGCCTCGTGACAGGACGAAGCACAGATACGCAGTATTTT. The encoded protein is CASSLVTGRSTDTQYF.

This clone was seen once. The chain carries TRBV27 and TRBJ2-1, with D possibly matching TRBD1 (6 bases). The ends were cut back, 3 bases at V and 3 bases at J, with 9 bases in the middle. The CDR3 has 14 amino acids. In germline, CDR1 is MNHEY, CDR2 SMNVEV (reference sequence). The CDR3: CASSFQGSYNEQFF. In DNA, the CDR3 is TGTGCCAGCAGTTTCCAGGGGAGCTACAATGAGCAGTTCTTC.

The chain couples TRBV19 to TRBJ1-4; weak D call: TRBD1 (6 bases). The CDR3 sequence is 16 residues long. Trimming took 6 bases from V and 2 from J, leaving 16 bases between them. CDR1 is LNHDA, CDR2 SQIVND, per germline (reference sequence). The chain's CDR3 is CASRSQTGMTNEKLFF. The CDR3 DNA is TGTGCCAGTAGGTCCCAAACAGGGATGACTAATGAAAAACTGTTTTTT.

The CDR3 sequence: CASSQLAGDPGELFF. CDR3 sequence (DNA): TGCGCCAGCAGCCAACTAGCGGGAGACCCCGGGGAGCTGTTTTTT. The J gene is TRBJ1-3, the V gene TRBV5-1, with 11 nucleotides matching TRBD2. The J call could be wrong; TRBJ2-2 is a better fit for the DNA end. The CDR3 spans 15 residues. Germline lookup yields CDR1 SGHRS and CDR2 YFSETQ.

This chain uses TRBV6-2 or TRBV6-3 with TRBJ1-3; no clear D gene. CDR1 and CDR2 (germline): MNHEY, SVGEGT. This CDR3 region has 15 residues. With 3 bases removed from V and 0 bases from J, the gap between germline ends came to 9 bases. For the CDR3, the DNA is TGTGCCAGCAGTTATGGGCCGGACTCTGGAAACACCATATATTTT. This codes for CASSYGPDSGNTIYF.

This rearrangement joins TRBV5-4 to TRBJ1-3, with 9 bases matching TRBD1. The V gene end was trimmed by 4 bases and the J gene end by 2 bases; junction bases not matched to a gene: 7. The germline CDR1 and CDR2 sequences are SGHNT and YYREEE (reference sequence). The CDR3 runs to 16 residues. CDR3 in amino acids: CASSPTRDRAGNTIYF. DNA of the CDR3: TGTGCCAGCAGCCCAACCCGGGACAGGGCTGGAAACACCATATATTTT.

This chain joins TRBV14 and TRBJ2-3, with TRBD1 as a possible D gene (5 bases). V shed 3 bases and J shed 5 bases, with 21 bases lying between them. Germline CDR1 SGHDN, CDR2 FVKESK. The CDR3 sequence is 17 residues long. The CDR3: CASSHVSRGLDIDTQYF. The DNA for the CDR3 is TGTGCCAGCAGCCACGTTTCTAGGGGCCTGGATATAGATACGCAGTATTTT.